The 25 T cell receptor beta chains presented below share a single source sample, sequenced in a study of cytomegalovirus exposure and HLA in healthy donors. The study ran its PCR with 60 Vbeta and 13 Jbeta primers. Assay: immunoSEQ multiplex PCR; the TCRdb copy retains only in-frame clones and omits some. This repertoire includes 130,000 or so clones. The sequenced sample consisted of PBMCs. The receptor set was obtained from a woman aged 55-69 years in good health and CMV-seronegative.

The chain joins TRBV28 to TRBJ2-7; the match to TRBD2 covers 9 bases. Germline-derived CDR1 and CDR2 are MDHEN and SYDVKM. The CDR3 has 15 residues. V dropped 5 bases and J dropped 2; count of bases not matched to a gene: 7. CDR3 coding DNA: TGTGCCAGCAGTCAAGCTAGCGGGGTAACCTACGAGCAGTACTTC. As protein: CASSQASGVTYEQYF.

The rearrangement joins TRBV9 to TRBJ1-3, with 9 nucleotides matching TRBD1. Germline trimming cut 4 bases from V and 3 bases from J; bases unmatched to any gene: 5. CDR3 length: 15 residues. CDR1 is SGDLS, CDR2 YYNGEE, per germline. The DNA for the CDR3 is TGTGCCAGCAGCCCCGGGACAGGGTTTGGAAACACCATATATTTT. Protein sequence: CASSPGTGFGNTIYF.

This chain uses TRBV6-1 with TRBJ1-6; 7 positions agree with TRBD1. The V gene's germline CDR1 is MNHNS and CDR2 SASEGT. The CDR3 length is 15 residues. V lost 6 bases and J lost 2; bases outside the gene matches: 4. The CDR3 spells CASRTDRAYNSPLHF. The CDR3 coding sequence is TGTGCCAGCAGGACCGACAGGGCCTATAATTCACCCCTCCACTTT.

The chain recombines TRBV5-1 with TRBJ2-1; 12 positions agree with TRBD1. Germline CDR1 SGHRS, CDR2 YFSETQ. CDR3 length: 15 amino acids. Germline trimming cut 2 bases from V and 14 bases from J; bases unmatched to any gene: 11. CDR3 amino acids: CASSFTGTGGDRKFF. DNA for the CDR3: TGCGCCAGCAGCTTCACCGGGACAGGGGGCGATCGTAAGTTCTTC.

The CDR3 region is CASSQLGTSNTGELFF. CDR3 sequence (DNA): TGCGCCAGCAGCCAACTCGGGACATCGAACACCGGGGAGCTGTTTTTT. The rearrangement uses TRBV4-1 and TRBJ2-2; D may be TRBD1 (6 bases). Germline V gives CDR1 MGHRA, CDR2 YSYEKL. V lost 2 bases and J lost 0, with 10 bases in between. The CDR3 runs to 16 residues.

Here the CDR3 reads CASSYAGGRAAYNEQFF. DNA for the CDR3: TGTGCCAGCAGTTACGCCGGGGGGCGGGCGGCGTACAATGAGCAGTTCTTC. This chain connects TRBV6-7 to TRBJ2-1, with TRBD2 as a possible D gene (7 bases). Being an ORF, TRBV6-7 has a function that is uncertain. V was trimmed by 2 bases and J by 4 bases, leaving 18 bases between them. The CDR3 has 17 amino acids.

This chain links TRBV6-1 with TRBJ2-7; D call uncertain. The CDR3 has 14 amino acids. The V and J ends lost 8 bases and 0 bases respectively, with 14 bases between them. CDR1 MNHNS and CDR2 SASEGT come from the germline V gene. The chain's CDR3 is CASRLDQSSYEQYF. CDR3 coding DNA: TGTGCCAGCCGCCTAGATCAAAGCTCCTACGAGCAGTACTTC.

The rearrangement uses TRBV6-5 and TRBJ2-1; TRBD2 matches at 8 bases. The ends lost 6 bases at V and 7 bases at J; junction bases unmatched: 11. CDR3 size: 15 residues. From germline, CDR1 is MNHEY and CDR2 SVGAGI. CDR3 loop: CASRNPGGPSNEQFF. Written as DNA, the CDR3 is TGTGCCAGCAGAAACCCGGGGGGGCCATCAAATGAGCAGTTCTTC.

The chain links TRBV6-1 to TRBJ1-2; no reliable D call. Germline V CDR1 and CDR2: MNHNS, SASEGT. The ends were cut back, 0 bases at V and 4 bases at J, with 12 bases in the middle. This CDR3 contains 15 residues. This CDR3 is CASSEAAGPPYGYTF. DNA of the CDR3: TGTGCCAGCAGTGAAGCGGCAGGCCCGCCCTATGGCTACACCTTC.

On this clone itself: The junction departs from germline at one end; a sequencing error may be responsible. The chain recombines TRBV9 with TRBJ1-1; TRBD1 aligns across 10 bases. This CDR3 contains 17 residues. From germline, CDR1 is SGDLS and CDR2 YYNGEE. The CDR3 DNA sequence: TGTGCCAGAAGCGTAGTCCGGGACAGGGGATTGAGGACTGAAGCTTTCTTT. Protein sequence: CARSVVRDRGLRTEAFF.

The chain employs TRBV4-2 and TRBJ2-7, with 12 bases fitting TRBD2. Germline trimming cut 4 bases from V and 4 bases from J; bases unmatched to any gene: 8. The CDR3 consists of 16 residues. The germline CDR1 and CDR2 sequences are LGHNA and YNFKEQ. CDR3 residues: CASSLTKTSGSYEQYF. The CDR3 region has the DNA TGTGCCAGCAGCCTTACAAAGACTAGCGGGAGTTACGAGCAGTACTTC.

The chain links TRBV4-2 to TRBJ1-3; possible D gene TRBD1, 5 bases. Trimming cost V 3 bases and J 0 bases, with 6 bases left between them. Per the germline V gene, CDR1 is LGHNA and CDR2 is YNFKEQ. The CDR3 length is 14 residues. In DNA, the CDR3 is TGTGCCAGCAGCCAGACAGACTCTGGAAACACCATATATTTT. It is translated as CASSQTDSGNTIYF.

This rearrangement joins TRBV19 to TRBJ2-1, with 11 bases aligning to TRBD2. The trim removed 7 bases at V and 2 bases at J, leaving 7 bases unmatched. Germline CDR1 LNHDA, CDR2 SQIVND (reference sequence). This CDR3 is built from 16 residues. CDR3 nucleotides: TGTGCCAGTACCTTAACTAGCGGGGGCACCTACAATGAGCAGTTCTTC. Its protein is CASTLTSGGTYNEQFF.

The genes are TRBV19 and TRBJ2-1; possible D gene TRBD1, 5 bases. V lost 6 bases and J lost 0, with 12 bases in between. Germline V gene sequence: CDR1 LNHDA, CDR2 SQIVND (reference sequence). This CDR3 is built from 15 residues. The CDR3 DNA sequence: TGTGCCAGTAGCCCCAGACAGAGCTCCTACAATGAGCAGTTCTTC. This encodes CASSPRQSSYNEQFF.

The gene calls are TRBV7-8 and TRBJ1-5; 8 nucleotides line up with TRBD1. Germline V CDR1 and CDR2: SGHVS, FQNEAQ. J gave up 5 bases and V 0 bases, and 9 bases lay outside the gene matches. The CDR3 has 17 amino acids. In DNA, the CDR3 is TGTGCCAGCAGCTTAGCGTTGAACAGGGGGTACCATCAGCCCCAGCATTTT. It specifies CASSLALNRGYHQPQHF. Based on the CDR3 plus reference TRBV7-8 and TRBJ1-5, the full variable domain is GAGVSQSPRYKVAKRGQDVALRCDPISGHVSLFWYQQALGQGPEFLTYFQNEAQLDKSGLPSDRFFAERPEGSVSTLKIQRTQQEDSAVYLCASSLALNRGYHQPQHFGDGTRLSIL.

The chain uses TRBV7-8 and TRBJ2-7, with D perhaps TRBD1 (6 bases). Between the trimmed V and J ends, which lost 5 bases and 0 bases, there was a span of 17 bases. The CDR3 sequence is 16 residues long. Looked up from germline, CDR1 is SGHVS and CDR2 is FQNEAQ. CDR3 residues: CASSPRTELLSYEQYF. DNA for the CDR3: TGTGCCAGCAGCCCTAGGACAGAGCTACTCTCCTACGAGCAGTACTTC.

The CDR3 sequence is CASSQEAPGGTDTQYF. CDR3 coding DNA: TGTGCCAGCAGCCAAGAAGCCCCGGGGGGGACAGATACGCAGTATTTT. This chain uses TRBV4-2 with TRBJ2-3; 8 bases are shared with TRBD2. The germline V gene has CDR1 LGHNA and CDR2 YNFKEQ. V lost 0 bases and J lost 3; bases outside the gene matches: 5. The CDR3 has 16 amino acids.

The chain joins TRBV30 to TRBJ2-7; 7 bases map to TRBD1. This CDR3 spans 14 amino acids. V lost 4 bases to trimming and J lost 3 bases; unmatched junction nucleotides: 9. Germline V gene lookup returns CDR1 GTSNPN and CDR2 SVGIG (reference sequence). This CDR3 is CAWIPMGQHYEQYF. The CDR3 DNA is TGTGCCTGGATACCAATGGGACAGCACTACGAGCAGTACTTC.

This sequence joins TRBV29-1 and TRBJ1-1; D might be TRBD1 (5 bases). V lost 1 base, J lost 11 bases, and 17 bases lay in between. Germline assignment: CDR1 SQVTM and CDR2 ANQGSEA. The CDR3 is 13 residues long. CDR3 in amino acids: CSVEGTQTLGAFF. DNA of the CDR3: TGCAGCGTTGAAGGGACACAAACTCTGGGGGCTTTCTTT.

As to this clone: The same CDR3 also results from other DNA sequences found in this sample. CDR3 DNA: TGTGCCATCTCCCTAGCGGGTCCCCAAGAGACCCAGTACTTC. This sequence encodes CAISLAGPQETQYF. V and J are TRBV10-3 and TRBJ2-5; 8 bases agree with TRBD2. V was clipped by 8 bases and J by 1 base; unmatched bases: 6. This CDR3 spans 14 amino acids. Germline V lookup: CDR1 ENHRY, CDR2 SYGVKD.

The rearrangement uses TRBV27 and TRBJ2-1; weak D call: TRBD2 (6 bases). The CDR3 length is 15 residues. The ends were cut back, 4 bases at V and 2 bases at J, with 12 bases in the middle. CDR1 and CDR2 (germline): MNHEY, SMNVEV (reference sequence). CDR3 protein: CASSSGSPAYNEQFF. In nucleotides, the CDR3 is TGTGCCAGCAGTTCCGGGAGCCCCGCCTACAATGAGCAGTTCTTC.

This sequence joins TRBV4-2 and TRBJ1-6; 9 bases line up with TRBD1. Germline lookup yields CDR1 LGHNA and CDR2 YNFKEQ. There are 15 residues in the CDR3. J gave up 8 bases and V 4 bases, and 6 bases lay outside the gene matches. The CDR3 sequence: CASSPGQGKDSPLHF. CDR3 DNA sequence: TGTGCCAGCAGCCCTGGACAGGGGAAAGATTCACCCCTCCACTTT.

The CDR3 loop reads CASSPSGQGATDTQYF. CDR3 DNA: TGTGCCAGCAGCCCATCCGGACAGGGAGCCACAGATACGCAGTATTTT. The chain employs TRBV7-9 and TRBJ2-3; TRBD1 matches at 8 bases. V lost 5 bases and J lost 2; bases outside the gene matches: 9. CDR3 length: 16 amino acids. Germline assignment: CDR1 SEHNR and CDR2 FQNEAQ (reference sequence).

The V gene is TRBV30, the J gene TRBJ1-5; D is unresolved. Germline V CDR1 and CDR2: GTSNPN, SVGIG (reference sequence). This CDR3 is built from 15 residues. The germline V and J ends were trimmed by 0 bases and 0 bases, with 9 bases remaining between them. In nucleotides, the CDR3 is TGTGCCTGGAGTGTAGGCGGCAATAGCAATCAGCCCCAGCATTTT. Its translation is CAWSVGGNSNQPQHF.

The gene calls are TRBV7-3 and TRBJ2-1; D uncertain. The CDR3 contains 15 residues. Germline CDR1 and CDR2: SGHTA and FQGTGA. Trimming removed 0 bases at V and 1 base at J, with 7 bases between. The DNA for the CDR3 is TGTGCCAGCAGCTTAACCGCAGGTTCCTACAATGAGCAGTTCTTC. Residues: CASSLTAGSYNEQFF.